This entry lists 25 T cell receptor beta chains sequenced from one sample in a study of cytomegalovirus exposure and HLA in healthy donors. Measured with immunoSEQ multiplex PCR; TCRdb has only the in-frame clones, and not every one. Of around 150,000 clones in the sample, about 80% were seen once. The sequencing input was PBMCs. These receptors originate from a man aged 25 to 40 in good health and CMV-seropositive.

This chain links TRBV5-4 with TRBJ2-1; 10 positions match TRBD2. Losses at the gene ends were 3 bases for V and 9 bases for J; bases not matched to a gene: 9. Germline V gene data show CDR1 as SGHNT and CDR2 as YYREEE (reference sequence). The CDR3 has 15 residues. The CDR3 DNA reads TGTGCCAGCAGCTCCCCCCTAGCGGGAGTAGGTGAGCAGTTCTTC. Protein sequence: CASSSPLAGVGEQFF.

This clone is deemed large. This rearrangement joins TRBV7-3 to TRBJ2-3, with no clear D. The CDR3 covers 16 residues. Per the germline V gene, CDR1 is SGHTA and CDR2 is FQGTGA. Between the trimmed V and J ends, which lost 0 bases and 2 bases, there was a span of 12 bases. The CDR3 region has the DNA TGTGCCAGCAGCTTAACCCTTGGCGGCTACACAGATACGCAGTATTTT. Translated, it gives CASSLTLGGYTDTQYF. The whole variable domain, filled in from reference TRBV7-3 and TRBJ2-3, reads GAGVSQTPSNKVTEKGKYVELRCDPISGHTALYWYRQSLGQGPEFLIYFQGTGAADDSGLPNDRFFAVRPEGSVSTLKIQRTERGDSAVYLCASSLTLGGYTDTQYFGPGTRLTVL.

The chain links TRBV2 to TRBJ2-2; 10 positions agree with TRBD2. Trimming removed 10 bases from V and 0 bases from J; junction bases left unmatched: 11. Germline CDR1 SNHLY, CDR2 FYNNEI. This CDR3 contains 17 residues. CDR3 protein: CAITTLAGGTNTGELFF. In DNA form, the CDR3 reads TGTGCCATAACCACCTTAGCGGGAGGTACGAACACCGGGGAGCTGTTTTTT.

This chain links TRBV5-1 with TRBJ2-7, with 11 bases matching TRBD2. Unmatched junction bases numbered 6, after V lost 3 bases and J lost 1 base. CDR3 length: 16 amino acids. The germline V gene has CDR1 SGHRS and CDR2 YFSETQ. CDR3 nucleotides: TGCGCCAGCAGCTGGGGAGGGACTAGCGGTTCCTACGAGCAGTACTTC. It yields the protein CASSWGGTSGSYEQYF.

The chain links TRBV9 to TRBJ2-7; the D gene is possibly TRBD1 (6 bases). The CDR3 has 13 amino acids. Germline V gives CDR1 SGDLS, CDR2 YYNGEE. V gave up 3 bases and J gave up 1 base, with 8 bases separating them. The CDR3 DNA follows: TGTGCCAGCAGCGGTACAGGGTCCTACGAGCAGTACTTC. Amino acids: CASSGTGSYEQYF.

This clone occurred a few times. The chain employs TRBV4-1 and TRBJ1-1; D ambiguous. Germline lookup yields CDR1 MGHRA and CDR2 YSYEKL. V was shortened by 8 bases and J by 0 bases, with 19 bases between the two germline ends. The CDR3 consists of 16 residues. CDR3 nucleotides: TGCGCCAGCCAAGGCAGCGGGGTTTCGATGAACACTGAAGCTTTCTTT. Amino acid sequence: CASQGSGVSMNTEAFF.

The chain combines TRBV11-2 with TRBJ1-1, with unresolved D. The CDR3 is 14 amino acids. The V end lost 5 bases, the J end lost 7 bases, and 17 bases lay between the germline ends. Per the germline V gene, CDR1 is SGHAT and CDR2 is FQNNGV. The CDR3 here is CASSLYSSVFEAFF. The CDR3 DNA follows: TGTGCCAGCAGCCTCTATTCCTCCGTCTTTGAAGCTTTCTTT.

This chain connects TRBV10-3 to TRBJ1-1; a possible D gene is TRBD1 (5 bases). CDR1 and CDR2 (germline): ENHRY, SYGVKD. Between the trimmed V and J ends, which lost 8 bases and 0 bases, there was a span of 13 bases. CDR3 length: 14 amino acids. Written as DNA, the CDR3 is TGTGCCATCGCCCAACAGGTCATGAACACTGAAGCTTTCTTT. Its protein is CAIAQQVMNTEAFF.

The chain employs TRBV30 and TRBJ2-5; 9 positions match TRBD2. With 2 bases clipped from V and 7 bases from J, the junction kept 8 bases outside the gene matches. There are 14 residues in the CDR3. Germline-derived CDR1 and CDR2 are GTSNPN and SVGIG (reference sequence). Here the CDR3 reads CAWSKTSGAGTQYF. The CDR3 DNA follows: TGTGCCTGGAGTAAGACTAGCGGTGCGGGGACCCAGTACTTC. Based on the CDR3 plus reference TRBV30 and TRBJ2-5, the full variable domain is SQTIHQWPATLVQPVGSPLSLECTVEGTSNPNLYWYRQAAGRGLQLLFYSVGIGQISSEVPQNLSASRPQDRQFILSSKKLLLSDSGFYLCAWSKTSGAGTQYFGPGTRLLVL.

The genes are TRBV5-1 and TRBJ1-4; 9 nucleotides align to TRBD1. The CDR3 covers 16 residues. CDR1 is SGHRS, CDR2 YFSETQ, per germline. V was clipped by 4 bases and J by 5 bases; unmatched bases: 9. The CDR3 loop is CASSPGQGTRNEKLFF. Here the CDR3 DNA reads TGCGCCAGCAGCCCCGGACAGGGGACCAGAAATGAAAAACTGTTTTTT. Full variable domain (remainder filled in from reference TRBV5-1 and TRBJ1-4): KAGVTQTPRYLIKTRGQQVTLSCSPISGHRSVSWYQQTPGQGLQFLFEYFSETQRNKGNFPGRFSGRQFSNSRSEMNVSTLELGDSALYLCASSPGQGTRNEKLFFGSGTQLSVL.

The V and J genes are TRBV6-5 and TRBJ1-5; D unclear. The CDR3 is 15 amino acids. The V and J ends lost 5 bases and 1 base respectively, with 12 bases between them. The germline V gene has CDR1 MNHEY and CDR2 SVGAGI. CDR3 amino acids: CASSPTPSSNQPQHF. The CDR3 DNA is TGTGCCAGCAGTCCGACACCCTCCAGCAATCAGCCCCAGCATTTT.

The V call is TRBV7-8, the J call TRBJ2-6; the D gene is possibly TRBD1 (8 bases). The V end lost 5 bases, the J end lost 1 base, and 21 bases lay between the germline ends. Germline lookup yields CDR1 SGHVS and CDR2 FQNEAQ. The CDR3 totals 19 residues. CDR3 coding DNA: TGTGCCAGCAGCCCCCATGGACAGGGAGGGCGGTCTGGGGCCAACGTCCTGACTTTC. It specifies CASSPHGQGGRSGANVLTF.

The chain uses TRBV29-1 and TRBJ1-2; 9 nucleotides line up with TRBD1. Germline assignment: CDR1 SQVTM and CDR2 ANQGSEA. This CDR3 has 14 residues. J was trimmed by 7 bases and V by 6 bases; bases with no gene match: 12. The CDR3: CSVNAGQGLAGYTF. The CDR3 nucleotides read TGCAGCGTGAACGCCGGACAGGGGCTGGCTGGCTACACCTTC.

This chain uses TRBV13 with TRBJ1-1, with TRBD1 matching over 8 bases. V was pared by 3 bases and J by 5 bases, with 8 bases of the junction left unmatched. The CDR3 contains 15 residues. The germline gives CDR1 PRHDT, CDR2 FYEKMQ (reference sequence). CDR3 DNA: TGTGCCAGCAGCTTCCGGACAGGGTTTTTTACTGAAGCTTTCTTT. This encodes CASSFRTGFFTEAFF.

This chain connects TRBV7-2 to TRBJ1-2; D is undetermined. Trimming pared 5 bases from V and 0 bases from J, leaving 16 bases between. The CDR3 is 16 amino acids. Germline V CDR1 and CDR2: SGHTA, FQGNSA. In DNA, the CDR3 is TGTGCCAGCAGCACCCGAATGAGGGAAGCTAACTATGGCTACACCTTC. It yields the protein CASSTRMREANYGYTF. Using reference TRBV7-2 and TRBJ1-2 for the parts outside the CDR3, the full variable domain is GAGVSQSPSNKVTEKGKDVELRCDPISGHTALYWYRQSLGQGLEFLIYFQGNSAPDKSGLPSDRFSAERTGGSVSTLTIQRTQQEDSAVYLCASSTRMREANYGYTFGSGTRLTVV.

This clone was counted between two and nine times. The rearrangement joins TRBV7-6 to TRBJ1-1, with no clear D. The CDR3 is made up of 13 amino acids. V lost 0 bases to trimming and J lost 6 bases, with 8 bases between them. CDR1 and CDR2 from the germline V gene are SGHVS and FNYEAQ. CDR3 sequence reads: CASSLARYAEAFF. The DNA for the CDR3 is TGTGCCAGCAGCTTAGCTAGATACGCTGAAGCTTTCTTT.

The chain employs TRBV10-1 and TRBJ1-1; no clear D gene. Trimming shortened V by 4 bases and J by 0 bases, and 6 bases separated the two germline ends. This CDR3 is 13 amino acids long. Germline loops: CDR1 WNHNN, CDR2 SYGVQD (reference sequence). CDR3 in amino acids: CASSAQLNTEAFF. In DNA form, the CDR3 reads TGCGCCAGCAGTGCACAGTTGAACACTGAAGCTTTCTTT.

This CDR3 reads CASSAETGTAYNEQFF. The CDR3, as DNA: TGTGCCAGCAGCGCCGAAACAGGGACGGCCTACAATGAGCAGTTCTTC. The V and J genes are TRBV9 and TRBJ2-1, with TRBD1 as a possible D gene (6 bases). Germline V lookup: CDR1 SGDLS, CDR2 YYNGEE. With 3 bases removed from V and 2 bases from J, the gap between germline ends came to 15 bases. This CDR3 is built from 16 residues.

V and J are TRBV6-1 and TRBJ2-7; D possibly corresponds to TRBD1 (6 bases). Germline V gives CDR1 MNHNS, CDR2 SASEGT. The germline V and J ends were trimmed by 4 bases and 0 bases, with 19 bases remaining between them. This CDR3 contains 17 residues. The CDR3 region has the DNA TGTGCCAGCAGTGCTAACAGGGCGCGCACCCTCTCCTACGAGCAGTACTTC. It specifies CASSANRARTLSYEQYF.

This clone was observed once. The V gene is TRBV6-5, the J gene TRBJ1-1; the D is unclear. The CDR3 consists of 13 residues. Germline loops: CDR1 MNHEY, CDR2 SVGAGI. Trimming took 2 bases from V and 2 from J, leaving 6 bases between them. Here the CDR3 reads CASSYKANTEAFF. The CDR3 DNA sequence: TGTGCCAGCAGTTACAAAGCCAACACTGAAGCTTTCTTT.

V gene TRBV7-2 combines with J gene TRBJ2-3, with 9 bases identical to TRBD2. Unmatched junction bases numbered 5, after V lost 5 bases and J lost 2 bases. CDR1 and CDR2 from the germline V gene are SGHTA and FQGNSA. The CDR3 totals 15 residues. The CDR3 here is CASSRLADYTDTQYF. The CDR3 DNA is TGTGCCAGCAGCCGACTAGCGGACTACACAGATACGCAGTATTTT. Full variable domain (outside the CDR3, taken from reference TRBV7-2 and TRBJ2-3): GAGVSQSPSNKVTEKGKDVELRCDPISGHTALYWYRQSLGQGLEFLIYFQGNSAPDKSGLPSDRFSAERTGGSVSTLTIQRTQQEDSAVYLCASSRLADYTDTQYFGPGTRLTVL.

The chain uses TRBV19 and TRBJ1-5; 7 bases match TRBD1. The germline V gene encodes CDR1 LNHDA and CDR2 SQIVND (reference sequence). The CDR3 loop spans 16 amino acids. J gave up 5 bases and V 4 bases, and 11 bases lay outside the gene matches. CDR3 DNA sequence: TGTGCCAGTAGTAAGGGTCGACAGGGCTTCTATCAGCCCCAGCATTTT. It translates to CASSKGRQGFYQPQHF. The whole variable domain, remainder taken from reference TRBV19 and TRBJ1-5, is DGGITQSPKYLFRKEGQNVTLSCEQNLNHDAMYWYRQDPGQGLRLIYYSQIVNDFQKGDIAEGYSVSREKKESFPLTVTSAQKNPTAFYLCASSKGRQGFYQPQHFGDGTRLSIL.

V is TRBV2 and J is TRBJ2-1; 7 bases agree with TRBD1. CDR1 and CDR2 from the germline V gene are SNHLY and FYNNEI. This CDR3 is 12 amino acids long. V shed 11 bases and J 2 bases; nucleotides not matched to a gene: 3. The CDR3 is CARGGPYNEQFF. CDR3 nucleotide sequence: TGTGCCCGAGGGGGCCCCTACAATGAGCAGTTCTTC.

The chain employs TRBV6-5 and TRBJ2-3; 8 bases match TRBD2. There are 14 residues in the CDR3. The germline V gene encodes CDR1 MNHEY and CDR2 SVGAGI. V was clipped by 2 bases and J by 6 bases; unmatched bases: 4. The CDR3: CASSYAGGWDTQYF. The CDR3, as DNA: TGTGCCAGCAGTTACGCGGGGGGCTGGGATACGCAGTATTTT.

This clone was observed a few times. The chain is built from TRBV18 and TRBJ2-2; 11 bases map to TRBD1. Losses at the gene ends were 6 bases for V and 4 bases for J; bases not matched to a gene: 4. The length of the CDR3 is 15 residues. CDR1 is KGHSH and CDR2 is LQKENI in the germline V gene. Here the CDR3 DNA reads TGTGCCAGCTCGTCCGGGACAGGGGGCACCGGGGAGCTGTTTTTT. It encodes CASSSGTGGTGELFF.